The 16 T cell receptor beta chains given below trace back to one sample, sequenced in a study of T cell responses to AZD1222 COVID-19 vaccine. Profiled with immunoSEQ multiplex PCR; TCRdb holds only in-frame clones, not every one. The sample carries 130,000 to 150,000 clones, 88% recorded once. The material sequenced was peripheral blood, taken on day 0 of MenACWY control vaccination. These receptors all stem from an adult in good health.

The gene calls are TRBV30 and TRBJ1-3; D gene uncertain. Germline V gene sequence: CDR1 GTSNPN, CDR2 SVGIG (reference sequence). The V end lost 2 bases, the J end lost 4 bases, and 3 bases lay between the germline ends. CDR3 length equals 11 residues. The CDR3 loop reads CAWSRGNTIYF. The DNA of the CDR3 is TGTGCCTGGAGTAGAGGAAACACCATATATTTT. The full variable domain, rest sourced from reference TRBV30 and TRBJ1-3, is SQTIHQWPATLVQPVGSPLSLECTVEGTSNPNLYWYRQAAGRGLQLLFYSVGIGQISSEVPQNLSASRPQDRQFILSSKKLLLSDSGFYLCAWSRGNTIYFGEGSWLTVV.

This clone ranks as large (0.1 to 1%). The chain links TRBV10-2 to TRBJ1-1; D is unresolved. The ends were cut back, 5 bases at V and 0 bases at J, with 10 bases in the middle. There are 14 residues in the CDR3. CDR1 and CDR2 (germline): WSHSY, SAAADI. The CDR3 loop reads CASSYDGMNTEAFF. In DNA, the CDR3 is TGCGCCAGCAGTTACGACGGAATGAACACTGAAGCTTTCTTT.

This clone was detected once. The rearrangement uses TRBV7-9 and TRBJ2-1, with 10 bases lining up with TRBD2. This CDR3 has 16 residues. The germline CDR1 and CDR2 sequences are SEHNR and FQNEAQ (reference sequence). V trimming: 1 base; J trimming: 4 bases; junction bases outside the gene matches: 4. The DNA for the CDR3 is TGTGCCAGCAGCTTAGAACTAGCGGGACTATACAATGAGCAGTTCTTC. It is translated as CASSLELAGLYNEQFF.

This chain connects TRBV3-1 (or the pseudogene TRBV3-2) to TRBJ2-7; D may correspond to TRBD1 or TRBD2 (5 bases each). Germline V gives CDR1 LGHDT, CDR2 YNNKEL (reference sequence). Trimming removed 0 bases from V and 6 bases from J, with 9 bases in between. This CDR3 has 13 residues. The CDR3 reads CASSQESGREQYF. The CDR3 DNA follows: TGTGCCAGCAGCCAAGAGTCGGGGCGCGAGCAGTACTTC.

The J gene is TRBJ2-7, the V gene TRBV15, with D possibly TRBD1 on 5 matching bases. Trimming shortened V by 4 bases and J by 2 bases, and 12 bases separated the two germline ends. The CDR3 totals 14 residues. CDR1 and CDR2 from the germline V gene are LNHNV and YYDKDF (reference sequence). CDR3 sequence reads: CATSNPRQTYEQYF. The DNA for the CDR3 is TGTGCCACCAGCAATCCGAGACAGACCTACGAGCAGTACTTC.

The V gene is TRBV2, the J gene TRBJ1-1, with 11 bases that match TRBD1. This CDR3 region has 15 residues. Germline CDR1 reads SNHLY; CDR2 reads FYNNEI. V was clipped by 5 bases and J by 2 bases; unmatched bases: 4. The CDR3 region is CASSPRTGGNTEAFF. The CDR3 DNA reads TGTGCCAGCAGTCCTAGGACAGGGGGCAACACTGAAGCTTTCTTT.

The chain combines TRBV11-2 with TRBJ2-1; a possible D gene is TRBD2 (6 bases). The CDR3 is 17 amino acids. Trimming took off 2 bases at V and 0 bases at J, with 14 bases between the two ends. Germline V CDR1 and CDR2: SGHAT, FQNNGV. The DNA for the CDR3 is TGTGCCAGCAGCTTACAATTAGCGGCTAGCTCCTACAATGAGCAGTTCTTC. It specifies CASSLQLAASSYNEQFF.

The chain uses TRBV11-2 and TRBJ1-1, with no clear D. The CDR3 covers 12 residues. CDR1 is SGHAT, CDR2 FQNNGV, per germline. Trimming removed 2 bases from V and 6 bases from J, with 7 bases in between. The CDR3 DNA is TGTGCCAGCAGCTTAAGTAACCCTGAAGCTTTCTTT. This gives the protein CASSLSNPEAFF.

This clone was counted between two and nine times. J is TRBJ1-1 and V is TRBV3-1 (or the pseudogene TRBV3-2); 10 nucleotides align to TRBD1. Germline CDR1 reads LGHDT; CDR2 reads YNNKEL (reference sequence). The CDR3 has 14 residues. The J segment lost 3 bases and the V segment lost 6 bases, leaving 4 bases of the junction unmatched. The CDR3 reads CASSPGTGDTEAFF. In nucleotides, the CDR3 is TGTGCCAGCAGTCCCGGGACAGGGGACACTGAAGCTTTCTTT.

This clone was seen only a few times. The chain couples TRBV2 to TRBJ2-5; 7 bases are shared with TRBD1. Germline V gene sequence: CDR1 SNHLY, CDR2 FYNNEI. CDR3 length: 13 amino acids. The ends lost 6 bases at V and 2 bases at J; junction bases unmatched: 3. This CDR3 reads CASSQGQQETQYF. For the CDR3, the DNA is TGTGCCAGCAGCCAGGGACAGCAAGAGACCCAGTACTTC.

The rearrangement links TRBV10-3 to TRBJ2-1, with D perhaps matching TRBD2 (5 bases). The CDR3 length is 15 residues. V lost 6 bases and J 7 bases, leaving 19 bases between the germline ends. The germline gives CDR1 ENHRY, CDR2 SYGVKD. The CDR3 DNA reads TGTGCCATCAGGGATGACTGGTCCCCGGGGAATGAGCAGTTCTTC. Translating gives CAIRDDWSPGNEQFF.

The rearrangement links TRBV27 to TRBJ2-7; D uncertain. The V end was cut by 5 bases, the J end by 0 bases, with 11 bases between. The CDR3 runs 14 residues. Germline V gives CDR1 MNHEY, CDR2 SMNVEV (reference sequence). The CDR3 region is CASSGLGGSYEQYF. DNA of the CDR3: TGTGCCAGCAGTGGGCTGGGCGGCTCCTACGAGCAGTACTTC.

The chain carries TRBV11-3 and TRBJ1-2; D not resolved. V shed 1 base and J shed 0 bases, with 6 bases lying between them. CDR1 is SGHNT and CDR2 is YENEEA in the germline V gene. There are 14 residues in the CDR3. This CDR3 reads CASSLGVANYGYTF. The CDR3 DNA is TGTGCCAGCAGCTTAGGGGTAGCTAACTATGGCTACACCTTC.

The CDR3 here is CASAGTSSYNEQFF. The CDR3 DNA sequence: TGTGCCAGTGCCGGGACAAGCTCCTACAATGAGCAGTTCTTC. This chain joins TRBV19 and TRBJ2-1; possibly TRBD1 for D (6 bases). Germline V lookup: CDR1 LNHDA, CDR2 SQIVND (reference sequence). The length of the CDR3 is 14 residues. Trimming cost V 8 bases and J 0 bases, with 11 bases left between them.

This chain joins TRBV6-2 or TRBV6-3 and TRBJ2-5, with D possibly being TRBD1 (7 bases). CDR1 and CDR2 from the germline V gene are MNHEY and SVGEGT. Trimming stripped 6 bases from V and 5 bases from J, with 19 bases between. This CDR3 has 15 residues. The CDR3 nucleotides read TGTGCCAGCAGCCCGGGACAGCGAGGGGGGGAGACCCAGTACTTC. It specifies CASSPGQRGGETQYF.

The chain joins TRBV7-2 to TRBJ2-1, with D hard to call. The V gene lost 5 bases and the J gene lost 4 bases, with 15 bases spanning the gap. This CDR3 has 15 residues. Germline CDR1 is SGHTA and CDR2 is FQGNSA. This chain's CDR3 is CASSLGPWGYNEQFF. DNA for the CDR3: TGTGCCAGCAGCCTAGGGCCGTGGGGTTACAATGAGCAGTTCTTC. Variable domain in full (rest from reference TRBV7-2 and TRBJ2-1): GAGVSQSPSNKVTEKGKDVELRCDPISGHTALYWYRQSLGQGLEFLIYFQGNSAPDKSGLPSDRFSAERTGGSVSTLTIQRTQQEDSAVYLCASSLGPWGYNEQFFGPGTRLTVL.